This TCR beta chain derives from a study of blood T cell repertoires in COVID-19. Study information: PBMCs, B-cell-depleted T cells, or T cells were the source of the cDNA or gDNA that made up the material.

The CDR3 covers 12 residues. The ends lost 4 bases at V and 7 bases at J; junction bases unmatched: 2. As originally analysed: Reference gene primer amplification gave estimated nucleated cell counts. Clones were read by immunoSEQ multiplex PCR, and TCRdb kept only the in-frame ones, dropping some. The DNA was the basis for D and trimming; V, J and clone size are from that table. Among 60,000 to 90,000 clones listed, around 83% were seen once. The receptor was derived from a man aged 50-59 years with acute or convalescent COVID-19. The sample consisted of peripheral blood. The chain combines TRBV12-3 or TRBV12-4 with TRBJ2-7; 9 nucleotides agree with TRBD1. The CDR3 sequence: CASSYGTGEQYF. Here the CDR3 DNA reads TGTGCCAGCAGTTATGGGACAGGGGAGCAGTACTTC.